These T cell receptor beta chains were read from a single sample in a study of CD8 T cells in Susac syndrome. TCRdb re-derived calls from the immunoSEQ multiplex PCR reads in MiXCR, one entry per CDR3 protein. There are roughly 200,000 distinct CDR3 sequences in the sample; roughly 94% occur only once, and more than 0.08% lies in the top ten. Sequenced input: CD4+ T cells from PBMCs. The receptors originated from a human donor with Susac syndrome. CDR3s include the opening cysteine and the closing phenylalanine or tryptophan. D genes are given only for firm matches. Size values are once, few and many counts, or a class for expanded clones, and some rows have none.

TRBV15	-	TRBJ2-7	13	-	CATSALNTYEQYF	TGTGCCACCAGCGCCCTAAACACCTACGAGCAGTACTTC
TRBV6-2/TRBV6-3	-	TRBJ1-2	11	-	CAGRGLYGYTF	TGTGCCGGGAGGGGTCTCTATGGCTACACCTTC
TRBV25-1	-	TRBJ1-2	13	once	CASSEYPSVGYTF	TGTGCCAGCAGTGAATACCCATCAGTTGGCTACACCTTC
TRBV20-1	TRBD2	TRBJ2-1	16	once	CSAGTSGRPKHNEQFF	TGCAGTGCCGGGACTAGCGGAAGACCTAAACACAATGAGCAGTTCTTC
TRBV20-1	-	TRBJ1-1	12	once	CSASRGSLEAFF	TGCAGTGCTTCCAGAGGGAGCCTTGAAGCTTTCTTT
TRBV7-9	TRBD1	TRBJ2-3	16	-	CASSFGTGAVTDTQYF	TGTGCCAGCAGCTTCGGAACAGGGGCGGTGACAGATACGCAGTATTTT
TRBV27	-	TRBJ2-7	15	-	CASSLNRAGSYEQYF	TGTGCCAGCAGTTTAAACAGGGCCGGGTCCTACGAGCAGTACTTC
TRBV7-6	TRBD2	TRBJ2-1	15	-	CASSQGLAGLYEQFF	TGTGCCAGCAGCCAGGGACTAGCGGGGTTATATGAGCAGTTCTTC
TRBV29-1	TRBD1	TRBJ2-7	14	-	CSVVTGGGIGEQYF	TGCAGCGTGGTTACAGGGGGCGGAATCGGCGAGCAGTACTTC
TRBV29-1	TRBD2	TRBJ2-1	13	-	CSVEVTSGYEQFF	TGCAGCGTTGAAGTAACTAGCGGATATGAGCAGTTCTTC
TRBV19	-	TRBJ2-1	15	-	CASSPRDTSYNEQFF	TGTGCCAGTAGTCCCCGGGACACTTCCTACAATGAGCAGTTCTTC
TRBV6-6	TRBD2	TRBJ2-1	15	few	CASSLAGGDYNEQFF	TGTGCCAGCAGTTTAGCGGGGGGGGACTACAATGAGCAGTTCTTC
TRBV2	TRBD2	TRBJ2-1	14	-	CASSAGTSDNEQFF	TGTGCCAGCAGCGCCGGGACTAGCGACAATGAGCAGTTCTTC
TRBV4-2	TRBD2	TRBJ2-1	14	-	CASSPGGGTGEQFF	TGTGCCAGCAGCCCGGGAGGGGGGACGGGTGAGCAGTTCTTC
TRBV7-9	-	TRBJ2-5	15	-	CASSPRTGDWETQYF	TGTGCCAGCAGCCCTAGGACGGGGGACTGGGAGACCCAGTACTTC
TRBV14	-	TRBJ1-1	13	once	CASSSTKNTEAFF	TGTGCCAGCAGCTCCACGAAGAACACTGAAGCTTTCTTT
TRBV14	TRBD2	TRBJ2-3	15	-	CASSPRAGATDTQYF	TGTGCCAGCAGTCCCAGAGCGGGGGCAACAGATACGCAGTATTTT
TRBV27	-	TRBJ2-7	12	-	CASSPGPDEQYF	TGTGCCAGCAGTCCTGGCCCAGACGAGCAGTACTTC
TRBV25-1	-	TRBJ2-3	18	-	CASSELSAGTASTDTQYF	TGTGCCAGCAGTGAACTAAGTGCCGGGACGGCCAGCACAGATACGCAGTATTTT
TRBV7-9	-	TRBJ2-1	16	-	CASSPPRRERIDEQFF	TGTGCCAGCAGCCCCCCCCGCAGGGAAAGGATCGATGAGCAGTTCTTC
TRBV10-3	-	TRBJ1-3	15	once	CAANARAYSGNTIYF	TGTGCCGCTAATGCCCGGGCCTACTCTGGAAACACCATATATTTT
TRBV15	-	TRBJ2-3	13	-	CATSRDLTDTQYF	TGTGCCACCAGCAGAGATCTTACAGATACGCAGTATTTT
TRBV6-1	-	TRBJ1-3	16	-	CASSEATVWAGNTIYF	TGTGCCAGCAGTGAAGCGACGGTATGGGCTGGAAACACCATATATTTT
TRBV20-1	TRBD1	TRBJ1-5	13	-	CSARTGLDQPQHF	TGCAGTGCTAGGACAGGGCTCGATCAGCCCCAGCATTTT
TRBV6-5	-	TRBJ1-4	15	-	CASRGTDRSNEKLFF	TGTGCCAGCAGAGGGACCGATAGAAGTAATGAAAAACTGTTTTTT
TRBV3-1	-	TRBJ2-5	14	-	CASSRTSEGETQYF	TGTGCCAGCAGCAGGACCTCGGAGGGAGAGACCCAGTACTTC
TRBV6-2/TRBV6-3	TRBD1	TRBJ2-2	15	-	CASRPGTGVTGELFF	TGTGCCAGCAGGCCCGGAACAGGGGTCACCGGGGAGCTGTTTTTT
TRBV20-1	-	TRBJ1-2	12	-	CSATTENYGYTF	TGCAGTGCTACGACAGAAAACTATGGCTACACCTTC
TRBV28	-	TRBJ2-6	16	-	CASLKTAESGANVLTF	TGTGCCAGCCTAAAGACAGCCGAATCTGGGGCCAACGTCCTGACTTTC
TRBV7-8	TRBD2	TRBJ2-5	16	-	CASSLKAGASRETQYF	TGTGCCAGCAGCTTAAAAGCGGGAGCCTCCAGGGAGACCCAGTACTTC
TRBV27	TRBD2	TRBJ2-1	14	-	CASSLEGRAFEQFF	TGTGCCAGCAGTTTGGAGGGGAGGGCCTTTGAGCAGTTCTTC
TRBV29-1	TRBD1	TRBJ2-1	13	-	CSVAGTGMGEQFF	TGCAGCGTTGCCGGGACAGGGATGGGTGAGCAGTTCTTC
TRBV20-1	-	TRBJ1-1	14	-	CSARGGGFNTEAFF	TGCAGTGCTAGAGGGGGAGGATTTAACACTGAAGCTTTCTTT
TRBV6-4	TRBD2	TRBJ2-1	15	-	CASSFGLAGINEQFF	TGTGCCAGCAGTTTCGGACTAGCGGGGATCAATGAGCAGTTCTTC
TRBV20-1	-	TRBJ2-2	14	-	CSARVSGRSGELFF	TGCAGTGCTAGGGTTTCGGGAAGGTCCGGGGAGCTGTTTTTT
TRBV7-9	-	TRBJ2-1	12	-	CASSFPTREQFF	TGTGCCAGCAGCTTCCCAACACGGGAGCAGTTCTTC
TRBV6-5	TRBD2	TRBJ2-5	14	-	CASSYGVAGETQYF	TGTGCCAGCAGTTACGGGGTAGCGGGCGAGACCCAGTACTTC
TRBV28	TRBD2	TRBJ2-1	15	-	CASSLKTSGFREQFF	TGTGCCAGCAGTTTAAAGACTAGCGGGTTCCGTGAGCAGTTCTTC
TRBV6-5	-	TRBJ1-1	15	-	CASSRTGKGNTEAFF	TGTGCCAGCAGCAGAACAGGGAAGGGGAACACTGAAGCTTTCTTT
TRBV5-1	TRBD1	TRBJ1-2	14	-	CASSFGTGIYGYTF	TGCGCCAGCAGCTTCGGGACAGGGATCTATGGCTACACCTTC
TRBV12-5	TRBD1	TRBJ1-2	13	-	CASGMTGNRGYTF	TGTGCTAGTGGTATGACAGGGAACCGTGGCTACACCTTC
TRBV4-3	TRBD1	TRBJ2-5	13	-	CASSSDRAETQYF	TGCGCCAGCAGCTCGGACAGGGCGGAGACCCAGTACTTC
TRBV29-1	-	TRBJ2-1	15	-	CSSRGGLLSYNEQFF	TGCAGCTCCCGTGGGGGTTTACTCTCCTACAATGAGCAGTTCTTC
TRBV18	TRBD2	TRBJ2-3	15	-	CASSLGLAGADTQYF	TGTGCCAGCTCACTGGGACTAGCGGGAGCAGATACGCAGTATTTT
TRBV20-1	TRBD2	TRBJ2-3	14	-	CSRAGGPGTDTQYF	TGCAGCAGAGCGGGAGGGCCCGGGACAGATACGCAGTATTTT
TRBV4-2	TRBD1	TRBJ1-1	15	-	CASSQDQDRNAEAFF	TGTGCCAGCAGCCAAGACCAGGACAGGAACGCTGAAGCTTTCTTT
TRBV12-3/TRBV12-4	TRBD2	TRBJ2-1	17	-	CASRTRGLAGAYNEQFF	TGTGCCAGCCGAACCAGGGGACTAGCGGGGGCCTACAATGAGCAGTTCTTC
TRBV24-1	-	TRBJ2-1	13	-	CATSGNTHNEQFF	TGTGCCACCAGTGGAAATACTCACAATGAGCAGTTCTTC
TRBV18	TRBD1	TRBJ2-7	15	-	CASSPRQGAPYEQYF	TGTGCCAGCTCACCGCGACAGGGGGCCCCCTACGAGCAGTACTTC
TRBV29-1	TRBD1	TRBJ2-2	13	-	CSVKTGGAGELFF	TGCAGCGTCAAGACAGGGGGGGCCGGGGAGCTGTTTTTT
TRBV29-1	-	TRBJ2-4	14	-	CSVGPQGAKNIQYF	TGCAGCGTCGGGCCCCAGGGGGCCAAAAACATTCAGTACTTC